Included here is one T cell receptor (beta chain) sequence, with context. Original handling: Lowest detectable productive clonotype frequency was 2.59 x 10-5. Generated by immunoSEQ multiplex PCR, the TCRdb table keeps only in-frame clones and is missing some. From that table come the V and J calls and clone size; the DNA was used to work out D and trimming. The data contain under 40,000 clones, approximately 76% of them seen just once; the ten biggest clones take up 0.4% to 0.5%. The source of the sample is a study of STAT5B mutations in CD4+ large granular lymphocyte leukemia. The CDR3 extends over 15 amino acids. Germline CDR1 reads SGDLS; CDR2 reads YYNGEE. The junction had 7 bases not matched to a gene; V was cut back by 2 bases and J by 5 bases.

Sequences were obtained from CD4+ T cells from blood buffy coats. V usage is TRBV9 and J usage is TRBJ2-3, with 8 bases that match TRBD2. This clonotype was sampled from a human donor in good health. The chain's CDR3 is CASSVGGALVDTQYF. CDR3 DNA sequence: TGTGCCAGCAGCGTCGGGGGGGCCTTGGTAGATACGCAGTATTTT.